Reported below is one T cell receptor beta chain. The antigen this receptor binds is unknown. Per-base qualities were not stored, and no clone one base away is much larger. The immunoSEQ Assay, a bias-controlled multiplex PCR, was used to amplify TCRbeta CDR3 regions from genomic DNA. The authors' analysis ran thus. The number of nucleated cells in each sample was estimated by amplification of reference gene primers within the assay. To quantify the absolute abundance of each unique TCRbeta CDR3 rearrangement, sequence reads were collapsed and filtered. For each sample, productive Simpson clonality was calculated by taking the square root of Simpson's diversity index across productive rearrangements. In its TCRdb copy, this immuneACCESS table keeps in-frame sequences only and misses some clones. Where compared with another copy, unresolved V genes explain less than half of these, and the others have no known cause. D and trimming were read from the DNA, whereas the V and J calls and clone size are those reported in that table. Present in this sample are around 300,000 clones, 90% of which were seen just once. The ten largest account for roughly 3.9% of the sample.

The germline V and J ends show losses of 7 bases and 3 bases respectively, and no gene match explains 3 bases of the junction. The CDR1 and CDR2 encoded by the germline V gene are MNHEY and SVGAGI. Inclusive of the bounding cysteine and phenylalanine, the CDR3 is 13 residues long. Kept here is only the CDR3 DNA, which spans 39 bases and is read in frame from base 1. Each collaborating institution followed its own protocols to collect whole blood in K2EDTA tubes. For TCRbeta analysis, collaborator samples were shipped as frozen whole blood, as isolated PBMCs, or as DNA extracted from either sample type. The data derive from a study of blood T cell repertoires in COVID-19 (dated by TCRdb to the early 2020s). Regarding the research as a whole: Samples from collaborators originated in the United States, Italy and Spain and spanned both the acute and convalescent phases of COVID-19. The material from the prospective study consisted of cDNA or gDNA derived from T cells, B-cell-depleted T cells, or PBMCs. The dataset comprised deeply sampled blood TCRbeta repertoires from subjects exposed to, actively infected with, or recovered from COVID-19. The repertoires were made available in a free public database intended to serve as a resource for research on the immune response to SARS-CoV-2. The samples were drawn from two sources: the first 160 participants of the ongoing ImmuneRACE study, and over 1,000 subjects contributed by 6 global collaborators. Sample metadata almost always included a de-identified subject ID, COVID-19 status, age in years and sex. Where available, HLA class I and class II types were taken from metadata supplied by the sample provider and were not determined by assay-based typing.

Overall results and qualifications from the work: How much clinical and demographic metadata was included differed by source and by participant, and the metadata was provided uncurated.

Specimen: peripheral blood. This receptor was taken from a woman in her forties with acute or convalescent COVID-19. The rearrangement joined TRBV6-5 to TRBJ1-1, and TRBD1 matches 9 of the central bases. The CDR3 protein is CASTTGGDTEAFF. At the DNA level, the sequence is TGTGCCAGCACAACAGGGGGCGACACTGAAGCTTTCTTT.